This TCR beta chain is drawn from a study of blood T cell repertoires in COVID-19. Study context: Italy, Spain and the United States were the sources of the convalescent and acute COVID-19 samples.

Trimming at V came to 4 bases and at J to 5 bases, leaving 17 bases not matched to a gene. The CDR3 has 17 residues. Per germline, CDR1 SGDLS and CDR2 YYNGEE. As originally analysed: Using reference gene primer amplification, nucleated cell counts were estimated. Data came from immunoSEQ multiplex PCR; TCRdb stores just in-frame clones and leaves some out. V, J and clone size are those of that table, while D and trimming were read from the DNA. The table shows some 180,000 clones, with 65% to 85% occurring only once. The V gene is TRBV9, the J gene TRBJ2-7; TRBD2 aligns across 8 bases. Material: peripheral blood. This clonotype originated in a woman aged 70-85 years who had recovered from COVID-19. For the CDR3, the DNA is TGTGCCAGCAGCCCCCAGGTAGCGGGAATCACTGCGGACGAGCAGTACTTC. This translates into CASSPQVAGITADEQYF. The whole variable domain, filled in from reference TRBV9 and TRBJ2-7, reads DSGVTQTPKHLITATGQRVTLRCSPRSGDLSVYWYQQSLDQGLQFLIQYYNGEERAKGNILERFSAQQFPDLHSELNLSSLELGDSALYFCASSPQVAGITADEQYFGPGTRLTVT.